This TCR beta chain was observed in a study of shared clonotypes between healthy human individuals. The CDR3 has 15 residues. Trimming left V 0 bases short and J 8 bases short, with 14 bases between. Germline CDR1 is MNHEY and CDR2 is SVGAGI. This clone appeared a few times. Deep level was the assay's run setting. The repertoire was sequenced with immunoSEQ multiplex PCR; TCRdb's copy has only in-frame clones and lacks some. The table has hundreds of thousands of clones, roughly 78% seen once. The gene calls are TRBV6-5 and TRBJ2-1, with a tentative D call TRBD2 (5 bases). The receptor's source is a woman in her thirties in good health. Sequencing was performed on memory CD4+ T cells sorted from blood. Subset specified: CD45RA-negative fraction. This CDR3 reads CASSYSGENGYEQFF. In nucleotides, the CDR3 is TGTGCCAGCAGTTACTCGGGAGAAAATGGCTATGAGCAGTTCTTC.